One TCR beta chain is described in this entry. The target antigen is unknown. TCRdb called the reads again in MiXCR, with one record for every CDR3 protein. This table has under 150,000 distinct CDR3 sequences, 30% to 35% appearing once. This record comes from a study of T cell repertoires in cytomegalovirus infection. This CDR3 is built from 14 residues. CDR1 and CDR2 (germline): MDHEN, SYDVKM. V was pared by 3 bases and J by 5 bases, with 5 bases of the junction left unmatched. Here the sequenced sample was CD8+ T cells from cultured PBMCs, taken from culture after CMV antigen stimulation. The rearrangement joins TRBV28 to TRBJ2-7; TRBD1 aligns across 9 bases. The receptor's source is a human donor in good health (CMV status not recorded). Some clones in this sample may be carry-over from other donors' samples. The CDR3 nucleotides are TGTGCCAGCAGTTTGGGACAGGGATTAAACGAGCAGTACTTC. It specifies CASSLGQGLNEQYF.